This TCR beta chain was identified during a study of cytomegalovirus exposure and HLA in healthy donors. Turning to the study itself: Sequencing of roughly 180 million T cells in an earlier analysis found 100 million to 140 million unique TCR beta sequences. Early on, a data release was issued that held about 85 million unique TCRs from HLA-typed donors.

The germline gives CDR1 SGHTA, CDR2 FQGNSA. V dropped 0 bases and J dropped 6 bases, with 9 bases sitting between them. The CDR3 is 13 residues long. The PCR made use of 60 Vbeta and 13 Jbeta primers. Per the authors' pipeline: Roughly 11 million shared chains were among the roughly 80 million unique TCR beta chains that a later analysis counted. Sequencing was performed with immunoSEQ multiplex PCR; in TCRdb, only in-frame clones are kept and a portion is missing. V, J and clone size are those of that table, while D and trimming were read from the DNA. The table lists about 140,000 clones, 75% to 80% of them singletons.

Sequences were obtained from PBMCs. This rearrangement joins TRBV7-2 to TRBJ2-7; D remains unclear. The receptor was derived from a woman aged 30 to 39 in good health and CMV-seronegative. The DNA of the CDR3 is TGTGCCAGCAGCTTAGCGCCAGTCAGCGAGCAGTACTTC. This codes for CASSLAPVSEQYF.